This T cell receptor beta chain was recovered during a study of T cell responses to AZD1222 COVID-19 vaccine. Study-level points and caveats: Donors were chiefly white British, with a greater number of females, and clonal diversity was perhaps underestimated. Just 5 or 6 AZD1222 recipients tested seropositive at baseline.

CDR1 and CDR2 (germline): SGHTA, FQGNSA. Unmatched junction bases numbered 8, after V lost 5 bases and J lost 5 bases. The CDR3 is made up of 15 amino acids. Generated by immunoSEQ multiplex PCR, the TCRdb table keeps only in-frame clones and is missing some. The sample consists of 120,000 to 150,000 clones, 88% of them appearing once. This clone has only one observation. Its antigen is unknown. This TCR was recovered from an adult in good health. The genes are TRBV7-2 and TRBJ1-3; 8 nucleotides line up with TRBD1. The starting material was peripheral blood, obtained on day 0 of MenACWY control vaccination. The CDR3 region is CASSPSGGARNTIYF. For the CDR3, the DNA is TGTGCCAGCAGCCCCTCAGGGGGCGCACGAAACACCATATATTTT.